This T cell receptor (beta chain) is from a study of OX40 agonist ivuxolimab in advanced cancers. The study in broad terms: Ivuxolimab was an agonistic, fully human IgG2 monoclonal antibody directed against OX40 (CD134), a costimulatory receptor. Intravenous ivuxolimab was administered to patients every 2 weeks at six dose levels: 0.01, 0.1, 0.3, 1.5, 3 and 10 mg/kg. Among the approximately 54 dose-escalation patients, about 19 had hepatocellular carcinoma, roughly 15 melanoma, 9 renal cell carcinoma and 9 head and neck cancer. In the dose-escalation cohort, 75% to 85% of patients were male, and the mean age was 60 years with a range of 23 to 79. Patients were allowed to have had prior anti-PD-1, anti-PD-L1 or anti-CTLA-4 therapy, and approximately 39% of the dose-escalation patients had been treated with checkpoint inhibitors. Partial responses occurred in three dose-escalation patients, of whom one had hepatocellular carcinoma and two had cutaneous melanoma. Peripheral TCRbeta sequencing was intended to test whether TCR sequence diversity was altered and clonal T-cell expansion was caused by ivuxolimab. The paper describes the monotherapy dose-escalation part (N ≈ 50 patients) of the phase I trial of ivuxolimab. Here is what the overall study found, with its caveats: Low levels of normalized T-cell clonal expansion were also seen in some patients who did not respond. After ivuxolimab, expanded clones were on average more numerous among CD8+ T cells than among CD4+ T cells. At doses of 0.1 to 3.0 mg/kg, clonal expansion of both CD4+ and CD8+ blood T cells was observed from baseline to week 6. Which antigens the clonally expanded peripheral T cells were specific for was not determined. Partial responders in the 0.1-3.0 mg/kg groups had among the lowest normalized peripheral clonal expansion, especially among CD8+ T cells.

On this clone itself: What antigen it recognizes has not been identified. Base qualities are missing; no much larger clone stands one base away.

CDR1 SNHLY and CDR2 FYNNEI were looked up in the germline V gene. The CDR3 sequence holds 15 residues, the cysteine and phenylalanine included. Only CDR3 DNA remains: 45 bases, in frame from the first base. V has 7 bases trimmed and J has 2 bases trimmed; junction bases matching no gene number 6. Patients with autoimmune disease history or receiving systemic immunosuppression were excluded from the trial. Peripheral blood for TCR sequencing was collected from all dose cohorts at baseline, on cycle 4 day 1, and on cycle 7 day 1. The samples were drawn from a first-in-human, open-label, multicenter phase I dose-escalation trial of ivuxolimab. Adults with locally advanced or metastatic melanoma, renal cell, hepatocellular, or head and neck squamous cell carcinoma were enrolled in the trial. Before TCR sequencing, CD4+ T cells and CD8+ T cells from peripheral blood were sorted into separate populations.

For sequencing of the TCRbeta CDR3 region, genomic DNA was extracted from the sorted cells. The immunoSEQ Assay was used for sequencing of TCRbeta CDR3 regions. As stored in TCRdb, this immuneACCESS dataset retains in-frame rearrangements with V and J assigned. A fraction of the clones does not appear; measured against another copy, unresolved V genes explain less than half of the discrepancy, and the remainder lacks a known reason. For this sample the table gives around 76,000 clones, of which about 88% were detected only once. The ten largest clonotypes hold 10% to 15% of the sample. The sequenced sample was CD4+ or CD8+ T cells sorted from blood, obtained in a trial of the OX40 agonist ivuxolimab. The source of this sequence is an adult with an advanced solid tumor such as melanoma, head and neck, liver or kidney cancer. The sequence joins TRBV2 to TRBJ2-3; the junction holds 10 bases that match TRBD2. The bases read TGTGCCAGCACCTTGGGACTAGCGCACACAGATACGCAGTATTTT. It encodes CASTLGLAHTDTQYF.